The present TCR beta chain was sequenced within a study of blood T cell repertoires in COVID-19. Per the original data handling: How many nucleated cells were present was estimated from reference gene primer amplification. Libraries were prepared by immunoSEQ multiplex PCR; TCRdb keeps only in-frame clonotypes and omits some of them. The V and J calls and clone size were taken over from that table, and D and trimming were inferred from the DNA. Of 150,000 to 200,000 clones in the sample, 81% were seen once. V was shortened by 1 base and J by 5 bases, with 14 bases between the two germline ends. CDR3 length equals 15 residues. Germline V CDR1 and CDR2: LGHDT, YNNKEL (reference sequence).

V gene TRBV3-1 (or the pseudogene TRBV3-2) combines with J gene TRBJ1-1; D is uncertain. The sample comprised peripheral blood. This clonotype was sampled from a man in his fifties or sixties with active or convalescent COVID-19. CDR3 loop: CASSQVETRGTEAFF. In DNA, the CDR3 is TGTGCCAGCAGCCAAGTCGAAACTCGAGGGACTGAAGCTTTCTTT.